Below, 12 T cell receptor beta chains from the same sample are listed, as sequenced in a study of blood T cell repertoires in COVID-19 (dated by TCRdb to about 2020). The method behind the library was the immunoSEQ multiplex PCR assay. Here the immuneACCESS table is served through TCRdb, limited to in-frame sequences with V and J called. Missing clones are a known gap in these copies; in checked studies unresolved V genes cover under half, and the rest lacks a known reason. In all, the sample holds about 270,000 clones, and around 85% of those were seen once. The leading ten clones occupy 9.5% to 15% of the sample. The sample taken for sequencing was peripheral blood. These TCRs come from a woman younger than 45 with COVID-19, enrolled during active disease.

For this clone: Other DNA sequences in this sample translate to the same CDR3. The chain recombines TRBV19 with TRBJ2-7; 9 nucleotides align to TRBD1. The germline V gene encodes CDR1 LNHDA and CDR2 SQIVND (reference sequence). V dropped 5 bases and J dropped 4; count of bases not matched to a gene: 6. This CDR3 contains 14 residues. Here the CDR3 reads CASSWGTGSYEQYF. CDR3 nucleotide sequence: TGTGCCAGTAGTTGGGGGACAGGGTCGTACGAGCAGTACTTC.

The rearrangement uses TRBV19 and TRBJ2-1; 9 bases are shared with TRBD1. The CDR3 is made up of 15 amino acids. Unmatched junction bases numbered 8, after V lost 5 bases and J lost 6 bases. Per germline, CDR1 LNHDA and CDR2 SQIVND (reference sequence). The CDR3 DNA follows: TGTGCCAGTAGTGTTACAGGGGGCTTAGTCAATGAGCAGTTCTTC. It yields the protein CASSVTGGLVNEQFF.

The CDR3 DNA follows: TGTGCCACTCCCCGTCCGGGCCCCTCATCAGGGGCTGGAAACACCATATATTTT. It specifies CATPRPGPSSGAGNTIYF. The chain joins TRBV24-1 to TRBJ1-3, with D maybe TRBD1 (6 bases). This CDR3 region has 18 residues. Trimming removed 10 bases at V and 2 bases at J, with 26 bases between. The germline V gene has CDR1 KGHDR and CDR2 SFDVKD.

This clone was counted a single time. This chain connects TRBV11-3 to TRBJ1-1, with 7 bases fitting TRBD1. The trim removed 1 base at V and 2 bases at J, leaving 4 bases unmatched. The CDR3 has 15 amino acids. CDR1 and CDR2 from the germline V gene are SGHNT and YENEEA. The CDR3 DNA is TGTGCCAGCAGCTTAGCAGGGGGGAGAAACACTGAAGCTTTCTTT. Residues: CASSLAGGRNTEAFF.

The V call is TRBV6-9, the J call TRBJ1-5; D is unresolved. V shed 0 bases and J shed 6 bases, with 9 bases lying between them. The CDR3 has 14 residues. The V gene's germline CDR1 is MNHGY and CDR2 SVAAGI. The CDR3 loop reads CASSYSPPCQPQHF. The CDR3 DNA follows: TGTGCCAGCAGTTATTCCCCCCCTTGTCAGCCCCAGCATTTT.

V is TRBV19 and J is TRBJ1-1; possibly TRBD1 for D (5 bases). V was pared by 7 bases and J by 0 bases, with 12 bases between. The CDR3 covers 14 residues. Germline CDR1 and CDR2: LNHDA and SQIVND (reference sequence). Here the CDR3 reads CASTGRPMNTEAFF. In nucleotides, the CDR3 is TGTGCCAGTACAGGGCGGCCAATGAACACTGAAGCTTTCTTT.

This chain links TRBV28 with TRBJ1-2; TRBD1 is a possible D gene (6 bases). The V end was cut by 8 bases, the J end by 8 bases, with 21 bases between. Germline lookup yields CDR1 MDHEN and CDR2 SYDVKM. The CDR3 extends over 14 amino acids. The DNA for the CDR3 is TGTGCCAGCGTATTGTTTGGGGGCGCGTCCGGCTACACCTTC. It translates to CASVLFGGASGYTF.

The V gene is TRBV10-3, the J gene TRBJ2-7, with 7 bases identical to TRBD1. Trimming removed 6 bases from V and 4 bases from J; junction bases left unmatched: 6. CDR1 ENHRY and CDR2 SYGVKD come from the germline V gene. This CDR3 contains 13 residues. The CDR3 DNA reads TGTGCCATCAGCCCGGGGACAGCTTACGAGCAGTACTTC. Residues: CAISPGTAYEQYF.

This clone was detected only a few times. The J gene is TRBJ1-5, the V gene TRBV6-2 or TRBV6-3; 7 bases line up with TRBD1. Trimming at V came to 5 bases and at J to 7 bases, leaving 2 bases not matched to a gene. This CDR3 is built from 12 residues. Germline lookup yields CDR1 MNHEY and CDR2 SVGEGT. The CDR3 DNA follows: TGTGCCAGCAGTCACAGGGGACAGCCCCAGCATTTT. Translating it yields CASSHRGQPQHF.

This rearrangement joins TRBV7-8 to TRBJ1-5; 8 nucleotides line up with TRBD1. The CDR3 runs to 16 residues. After removal of 4 bases from V and 7 bases from J, the junction contained 12 bases not matched to a gene. CDR1 is SGHVS, CDR2 FQNEAQ, per germline. This chain's CDR3 is CASSYARTGNNQPQHF. CDR3 sequence (DNA): TGTGCCAGCAGCTACGCCAGGACAGGGAATAACCAGCCCCAGCATTTT.

The V gene is TRBV6-5, the J gene TRBJ2-1; no definite D call. The CDR3 covers 13 residues. The germline V and J ends were trimmed by 2 bases and 7 bases, with 9 bases remaining between them. Germline values: CDR1 MNHEY, CDR2 SVGAGI. CDR3 DNA sequence: TGTGCCAGCAGTTACGGCACCAAGAATGAGCAGTTCTTC. Translating gives CASSYGTKNEQFF.

This clone was found once. The rearrangement joins TRBV10-3 to TRBJ2-5; possible D gene TRBD1, 5 bases. The V and J ends lost 2 bases and 5 bases respectively, with 12 bases between them. Germline assignment: CDR1 ENHRY and CDR2 SYGVKD. The CDR3 totals 14 residues. The CDR3, as DNA: TGTGCCATCAGTGAGCAGGGTCGGGTTGAGACCCAGTACTTC. Translated, it gives CAISEQGRVETQYF.